These T cell receptor beta chains were read from a single sample in a study of blood T cell repertoires in COVID-19. Method: immunoSEQ multiplex PCR; TCRdb's copy keeps in-frame clones and lacks some. The sample lists a few hundred thousand clones; roughly 86% were seen once. Material for sequencing was PBMCs or T cells enriched from blood (not recorded which). These receptors were collected from a woman aged 45-65 years who had been exposed to COVID-19. Both conserved end residues are part of each CDR3. The order of the fields is V gene, D gene, J gene, CDR3 protein, CDR3 DNA. D genes are given only for firm matches.

TRBV11-2	-	TRBJ1-1	CASSLAGLGTEAFF	TGTGCCAGCAGCTTAGCAGGGTTGGGGACTGAAGCTTTCTTT
TRBV19	-	TRBJ2-5	CASSNSLQETQYF	TGTGCCAGTAGTAACAGTCTACAAGAGACCCAGTACTTC
TRBV5-5	-	TRBJ2-7	CASSLEPRGIYEQYF	TGTGCCAGCAGCTTGGAACCCCGGGGGATCTACGAGCAGTACTTC
TRBV5-5	TRBD1	TRBJ2-1	CASSIRQGNHNEQFF	TGTGCCAGCAGCATTCGACAGGGCAACCACAATGAGCAGTTCTTC
TRBV10-3	TRBD1	TRBJ2-7	CAIQTGGEQYF	TGTGCCATCCAGACAGGGGGAGAGCAGTACTTC
TRBV2	-	TRBJ1-5	CASSEGDGHIQPQHF	TGTGCCAGCAGTGAAGGAGACGGACACATTCAGCCCCAGCATTTT
TRBV9	TRBD2	TRBJ2-1	CASSVAPGGRAHEQFF	TGTGCCAGCAGCGTAGCCCCCGGGGGGAGGGCCCATGAGCAGTTCTTC
TRBV5-4	TRBD1	TRBJ1-2	CASSQDRGAYGYTF	TGTGCCAGCAGCCAAGACAGGGGGGCCTATGGCTACACCTTC
TRBV7-9	-	TRBJ1-1	CASSLVASEAFF	TGTGCCAGCAGCTTAGTGGCTTCCGAAGCTTTCTTT
TRBV7-9	TRBD1	TRBJ2-7	CASSLSDRGPYEQYF	TGTGCCAGCAGCTTAAGTGACAGGGGGCCATACGAGCAGTACTTC
TRBV28	-	TRBJ2-3	CASGTSTDTQYF	TGTGCCAGCGGGACTAGCACAGATACGCAGTATTTT
TRBV3-1/TRBV3-2	TRBD1	TRBJ1-6	CASSQGGQGRSPLHF	TGTGCCAGCAGCCAAGGGGGACAGGGACGCTCACCCCTCCACTTT
TRBV6-5	-	TRBJ1-4	CASSSTATNEKLFF	TGTGCCAGCAGCTCGACAGCAACTAATGAAAAACTGTTTTTT
TRBV5-6	-	TRBJ1-1	CASSAGGGTWTEAFF	TGTGCCAGCAGCGCTGGGGGGGGTACTTGGACTGAAGCTTTCTTT
TRBV11-3	TRBD2	TRBJ2-5	CASSLTSGVQETQYF	TGTGCCAGCAGCTTGACTAGCGGGGTCCAAGAGACCCAGTACTTC
TRBV5-5	TRBD1	TRBJ2-1	CASSPPRTGFFDEQFF	TGTGCCAGCAGCCCTCCCCGGACAGGCTTTTTCGATGAGCAGTTCTTC
TRBV18	-	TRBJ1-1	CASSPGQSEAFF	TGTGCCAGCTCACCGGGGCAGTCTGAAGCTTTCTTT
TRBV19	-	TRBJ1-1	CASSTTRPTEAFF	TGTGCCAGTTCGACCACGCGGCCCACTGAAGCTTTCTTT
TRBV3-1/TRBV3-2	-	TRBJ2-3	CASSQDKGLGTDTQYF	TGTGCCAGCAGCCAAGATAAGGGGTTGGGCACAGATACGCAGTATTTT